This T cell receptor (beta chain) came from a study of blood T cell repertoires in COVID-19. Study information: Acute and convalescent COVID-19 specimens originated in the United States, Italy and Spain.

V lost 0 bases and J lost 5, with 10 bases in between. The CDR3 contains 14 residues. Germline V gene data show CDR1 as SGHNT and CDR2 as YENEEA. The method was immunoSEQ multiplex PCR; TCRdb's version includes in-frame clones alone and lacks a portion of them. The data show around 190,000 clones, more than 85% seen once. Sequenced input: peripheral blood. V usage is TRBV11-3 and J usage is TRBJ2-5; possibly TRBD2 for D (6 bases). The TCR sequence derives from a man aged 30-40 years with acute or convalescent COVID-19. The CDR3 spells CASSLDRLGETQYF. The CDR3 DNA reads TGTGCCAGCAGCTTAGATAGACTAGGCGAGACCCAGTACTTC.